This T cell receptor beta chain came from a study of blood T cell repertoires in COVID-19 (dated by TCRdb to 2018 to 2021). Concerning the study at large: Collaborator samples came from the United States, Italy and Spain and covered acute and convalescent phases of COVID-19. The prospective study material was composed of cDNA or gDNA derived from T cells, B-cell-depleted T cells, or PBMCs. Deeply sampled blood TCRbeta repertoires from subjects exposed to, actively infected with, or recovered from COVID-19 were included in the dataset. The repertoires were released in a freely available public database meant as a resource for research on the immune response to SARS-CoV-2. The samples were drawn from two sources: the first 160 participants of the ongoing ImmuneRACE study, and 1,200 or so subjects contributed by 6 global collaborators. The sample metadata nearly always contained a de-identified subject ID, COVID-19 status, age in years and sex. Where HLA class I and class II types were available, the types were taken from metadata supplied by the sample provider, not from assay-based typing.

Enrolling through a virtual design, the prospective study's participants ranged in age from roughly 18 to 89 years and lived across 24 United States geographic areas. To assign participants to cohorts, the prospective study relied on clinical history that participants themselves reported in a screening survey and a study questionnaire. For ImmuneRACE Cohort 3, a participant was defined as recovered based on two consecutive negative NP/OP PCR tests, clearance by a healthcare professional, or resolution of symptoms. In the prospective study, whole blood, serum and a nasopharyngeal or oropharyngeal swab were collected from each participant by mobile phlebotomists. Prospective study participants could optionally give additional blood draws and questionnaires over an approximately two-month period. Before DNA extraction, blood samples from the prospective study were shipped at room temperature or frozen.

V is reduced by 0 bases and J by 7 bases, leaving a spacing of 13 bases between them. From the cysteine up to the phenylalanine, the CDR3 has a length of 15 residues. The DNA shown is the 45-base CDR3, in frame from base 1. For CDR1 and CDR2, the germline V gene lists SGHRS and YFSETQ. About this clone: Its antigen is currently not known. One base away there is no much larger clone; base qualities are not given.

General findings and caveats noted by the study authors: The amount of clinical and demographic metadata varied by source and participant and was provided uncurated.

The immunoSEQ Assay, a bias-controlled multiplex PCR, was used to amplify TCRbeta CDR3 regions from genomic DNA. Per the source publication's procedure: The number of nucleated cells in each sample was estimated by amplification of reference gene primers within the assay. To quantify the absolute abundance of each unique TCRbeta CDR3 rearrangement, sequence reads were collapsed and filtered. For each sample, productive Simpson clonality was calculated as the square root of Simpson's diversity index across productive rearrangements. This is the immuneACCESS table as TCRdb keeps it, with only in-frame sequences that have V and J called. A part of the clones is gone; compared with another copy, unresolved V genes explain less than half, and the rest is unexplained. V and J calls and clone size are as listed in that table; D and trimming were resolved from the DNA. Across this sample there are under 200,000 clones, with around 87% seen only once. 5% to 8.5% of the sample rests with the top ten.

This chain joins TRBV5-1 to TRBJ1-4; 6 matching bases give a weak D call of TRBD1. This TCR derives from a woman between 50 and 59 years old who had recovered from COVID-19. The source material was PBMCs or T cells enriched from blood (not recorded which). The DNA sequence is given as TGCGCCAGCAGCTTGGTGGGGGGGCTTGGTGAAAAACTGTTTTTT. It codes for CASSLVGGLGEKLFF.